The following is a T cell receptor beta chain sequence with its context. The antigen remains unidentified. Clones were read by immunoSEQ multiplex PCR, and TCRdb kept only the in-frame ones, dropping some. In the table there are 120,000 to 150,000 clones, more than 80% of which are singletons. The sample is drawn from a study of T cell responses to AZD1222 COVID-19 vaccine. Study-wide findings and caveats: Possibly, clonal diversity was underestimated; donors were largely white British and included more females. Spike-specific TCR breadth and depth were elevated following two AZD1222 doses.

This TCR was sampled from an adult who received the MenACWY meningococcal vaccine as a control. The source material was peripheral blood, sampled 28 days after the second dose of the MenACWY control vaccine.

The DNA of the CDR3 is TGTGCCAGCACCAAGGACAGCTCTGGAAACACCATATATTTT. Its protein is CASTKDSSGNTIYF. The chain has TRBV7-9 and TRBJ1-3; tentatively, D is TRBD1 (6 bases). V was pared by 7 bases and J by 0 bases, with 10 bases between. The CDR3 runs to 14 residues. Germline CDR1 SEHNR, CDR2 FQNEAQ (reference sequence).